A single sample gave rise to the 3 T cell receptor beta chains below, sequenced in a study of shared clonotypes between healthy human individuals (dated by TCRdb to 2020 to 2021). Library creation used the immunoSEQ multiplex PCR assay. TCRdb re-hosts the immuneACCESS table, in-frame sequences only. Its copies lack some clones; in the studies checked, an unresolved V gene accounts for under half of them, and the cause for the rest is not known. The sample table records hundreds of thousands of clones; about 91% of these occur just once. The ten largest clones represent about 25% of the sample. CD8 naive samples were CD45RO-negative cells positively selected for CCR7, giving a CD45RA+CCR7+ population that excluded TemRA cells. Material: naive CD8+ T cells sorted from blood. The sample's cell subset or site, from its label and the paper: CD45RA+CCR7+. The receptors stem from a man younger than 40 in good health.

The chain joins TRBV5-4 to TRBJ2-3; D not resolved. CDR1 is SGHNT, CDR2 YYREEE, per germline (reference sequence). With 0 bases removed from V and 1 base from J, the gap between germline ends came to 9 bases. The CDR3 contains 15 residues. Here the CDR3 reads CASSLEESGTDTQYF. CDR3 DNA sequence: TGTGCCAGCAGCTTGGAGGAATCGGGCACAGATACGCAGTATTTT.

The chain joins TRBV7-6 to TRBJ2-7; 15 bases align to TRBD2. With 5 bases clipped from V and 5 bases from J, the junction kept 10 bases outside the gene matches. The CDR3 totals 17 residues. The V gene's germline CDR1 is SGHVS and CDR2 FNYEAQ. CDR3: CASSPGLAGGRLDEQYF. The DNA for the CDR3 is TGTGCCAGCAGCCCGGGACTAGCGGGAGGTCGATTAGACGAGCAGTACTTC. The full variable domain, rest sourced from reference TRBV7-6 and TRBJ2-7, is GAGVSQSPRYKVTKRGQDVALRCDPISGHVSLYWYRQALGQGPEFLTYFNYEAQQDKSGLPNDRFSAERPEGSISTLTIQRTEQRDSAMYRCASSPGLAGGRLDEQYFGPGTRLTVT.

Written as DNA, the CDR3 is TGTGCCAGCAGCCCAATACCGGGCCCATACTACGAGCAGTACTTC. Its protein product is CASSPIPGPYYEQYF. The V gene is TRBV5-5, the J gene TRBJ2-7, with D hard to call. This CDR3 spans 15 amino acids. CDR1 is SGHKS, CDR2 YYEKEE, per germline (reference sequence). V was pared by 4 bases and J by 3 bases, with 17 bases between.